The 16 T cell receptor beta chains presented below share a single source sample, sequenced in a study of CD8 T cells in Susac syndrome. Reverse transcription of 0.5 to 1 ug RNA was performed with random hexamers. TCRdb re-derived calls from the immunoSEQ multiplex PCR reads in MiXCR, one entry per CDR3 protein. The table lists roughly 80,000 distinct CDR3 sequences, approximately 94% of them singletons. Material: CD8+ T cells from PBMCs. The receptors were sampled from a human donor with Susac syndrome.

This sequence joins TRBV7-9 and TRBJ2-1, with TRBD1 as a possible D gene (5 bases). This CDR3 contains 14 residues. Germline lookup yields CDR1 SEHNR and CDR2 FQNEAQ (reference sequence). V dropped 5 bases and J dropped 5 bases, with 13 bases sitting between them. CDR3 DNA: TGTGCCAGCAGCCGAATCGGACAACACAATGAGCAGTTCTTC. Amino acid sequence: CASSRIGQHNEQFF.

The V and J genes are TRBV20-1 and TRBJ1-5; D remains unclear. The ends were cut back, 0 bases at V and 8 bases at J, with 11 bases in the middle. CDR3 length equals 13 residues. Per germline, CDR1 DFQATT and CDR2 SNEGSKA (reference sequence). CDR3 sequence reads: CSARDPGEKPQHF. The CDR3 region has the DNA TGCAGTGCTAGAGATCCGGGAGAGAAGCCCCAGCATTTT.

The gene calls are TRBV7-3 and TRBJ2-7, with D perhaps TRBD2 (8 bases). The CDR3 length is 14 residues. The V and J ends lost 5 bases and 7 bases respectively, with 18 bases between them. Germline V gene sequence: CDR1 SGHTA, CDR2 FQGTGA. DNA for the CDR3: TGTGCCAGCAGCCCCCGGGAGGGGGCGCGGGAGCAGTACTTC. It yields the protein CASSPREGAREQYF.

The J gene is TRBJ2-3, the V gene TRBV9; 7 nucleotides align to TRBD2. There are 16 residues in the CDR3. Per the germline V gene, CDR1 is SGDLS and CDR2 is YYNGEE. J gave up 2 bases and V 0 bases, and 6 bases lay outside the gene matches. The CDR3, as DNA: TGTGCCAGCAGCGTAGATCGAAGCGGGGTCACAGATACGCAGTATTTT. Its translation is CASSVDRSGVTDTQYF.

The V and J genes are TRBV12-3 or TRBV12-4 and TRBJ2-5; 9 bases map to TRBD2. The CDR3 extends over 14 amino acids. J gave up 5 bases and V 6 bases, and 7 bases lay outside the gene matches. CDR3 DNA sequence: TGTGCCAGCAGCTTCGGGACTAGCAGCGAGACCCAGTACTTC. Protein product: CASSFGTSSETQYF.

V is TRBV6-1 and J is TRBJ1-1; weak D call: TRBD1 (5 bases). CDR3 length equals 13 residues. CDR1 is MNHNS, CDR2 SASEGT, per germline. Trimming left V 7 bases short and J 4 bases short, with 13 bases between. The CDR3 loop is CASKQGRRTEAFF. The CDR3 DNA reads TGTGCCAGCAAGCAGGGACGGCGCACTGAAGCTTTCTTT.

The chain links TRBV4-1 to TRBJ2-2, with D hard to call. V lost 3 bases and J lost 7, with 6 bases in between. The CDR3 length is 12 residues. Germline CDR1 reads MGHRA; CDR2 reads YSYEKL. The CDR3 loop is CASSQGFGELFF. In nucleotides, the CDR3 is TGCGCCAGCAGCCAGGGATTCGGGGAGCTGTTTTTT.

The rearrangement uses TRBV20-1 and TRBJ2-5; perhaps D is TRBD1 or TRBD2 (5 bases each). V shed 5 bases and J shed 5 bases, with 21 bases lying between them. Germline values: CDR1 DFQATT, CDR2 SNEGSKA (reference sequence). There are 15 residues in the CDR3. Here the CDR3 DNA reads TGCAGTGCTTCCCTCTGGGGGAACCTGGGGGAGACCCAGTACTTC. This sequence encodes CSASLWGNLGETQYF.

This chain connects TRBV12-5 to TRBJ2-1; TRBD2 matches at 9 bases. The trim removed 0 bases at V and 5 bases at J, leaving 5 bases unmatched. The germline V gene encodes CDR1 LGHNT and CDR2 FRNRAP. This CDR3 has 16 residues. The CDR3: CASGLVRGGGDNEQFF. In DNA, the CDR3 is TGTGCTAGTGGTTTGGTACGGGGCGGGGGGGACAATGAGCAGTTCTTC.

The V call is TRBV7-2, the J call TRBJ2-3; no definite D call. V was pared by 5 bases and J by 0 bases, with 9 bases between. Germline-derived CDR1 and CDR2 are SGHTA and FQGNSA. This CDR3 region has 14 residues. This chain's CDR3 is CASSRPLSTDTQYF. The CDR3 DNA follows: TGTGCCAGCAGCCGCCCTCTTAGCACAGATACGCAGTATTTT.

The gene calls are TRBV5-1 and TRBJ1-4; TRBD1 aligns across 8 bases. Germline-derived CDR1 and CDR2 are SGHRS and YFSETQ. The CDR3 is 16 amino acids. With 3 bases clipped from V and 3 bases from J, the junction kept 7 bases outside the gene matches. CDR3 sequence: CASSWGQEPSNEKLFF. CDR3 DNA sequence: TGCGCCAGCAGCTGGGGACAGGAACCTTCTAATGAAAAACTGTTTTTT. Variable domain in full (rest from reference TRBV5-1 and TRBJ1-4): KAGVTQTPRYLIKTRGQQVTLSCSPISGHRSVSWYQQTPGQGLQFLFEYFSETQRNKGNFPGRFSGRQFSNSRSEMNVSTLELGDSALYLCASSWGQEPSNEKLFFGSGTQLSVL.

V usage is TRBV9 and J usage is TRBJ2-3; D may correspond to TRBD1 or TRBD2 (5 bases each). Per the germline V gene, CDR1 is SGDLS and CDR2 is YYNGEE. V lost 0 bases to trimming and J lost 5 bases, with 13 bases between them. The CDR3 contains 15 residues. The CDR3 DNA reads TGTGCCAGCAGCGTAGGGGGGTCGGCGGGAGATACGCAGTATTTT. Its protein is CASSVGGSAGDTQYF.

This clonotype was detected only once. DNA for the CDR3: TGTGCCAGCAGTCGAACTAGCGGAGTCTACAATGAGCAGTTCTTC. Amino acids: CASSRTSGVYNEQFF. The chain uses TRBV7-9 and TRBJ2-1; TRBD2 agrees at 8 bases. Germline loops: CDR1 SEHNR, CDR2 FQNEAQ (reference sequence). The length of the CDR3 is 15 residues. V gave up 6 bases and J gave up 3 bases; unmatched junction bases: 7.

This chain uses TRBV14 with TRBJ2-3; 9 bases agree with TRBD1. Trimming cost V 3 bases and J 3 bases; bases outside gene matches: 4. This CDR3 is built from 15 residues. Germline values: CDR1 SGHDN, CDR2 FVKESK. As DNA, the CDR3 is TGTGCCAGCAGCCAGGAGGACAGGGGAACAGATACGCAGTATTTT. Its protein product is CASSQEDRGTDTQYF.

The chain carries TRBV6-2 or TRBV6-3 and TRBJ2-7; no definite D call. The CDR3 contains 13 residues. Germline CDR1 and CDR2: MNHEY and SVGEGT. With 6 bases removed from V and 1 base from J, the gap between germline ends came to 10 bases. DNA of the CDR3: TGTGCCAGCAGCGGCGGTCCTTCCTACGAGCAGTACTTC. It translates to CASSGGPSYEQYF.

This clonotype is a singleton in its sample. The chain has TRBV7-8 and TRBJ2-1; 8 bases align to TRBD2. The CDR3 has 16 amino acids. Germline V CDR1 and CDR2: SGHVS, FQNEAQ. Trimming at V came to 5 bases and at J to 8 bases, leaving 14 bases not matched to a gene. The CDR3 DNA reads TGTGCCAGCAGCGGGGACTCGGGACTAGAAATCCATGAGCAGTTCTTC. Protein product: CASSGDSGLEIHEQFF.